One and the same sample provided the 25 T cell receptor beta chains below, sequenced in a study of identical twins. TCRdb redid the calling of the 5' RACE reads with MiXCR, one entry per CDR3 protein. The table shows some 760,000 distinct CDR3 sequences, with 18% occurring only once. These data are also associated with another study on T cells expressing NK-cell markers.

The specimen was PBMCs. The origin of the receptors is a woman aged 18 to 35 in good health.

This clonotype was seen more than once but under ten times. The chain couples TRBV27 to TRBJ2-2; 13 nucleotides match TRBD2. J was trimmed by 8 bases and V by 8 bases; bases with no gene match: 20. The CDR3 consists of 19 residues. Per germline, CDR1 MNHEY and CDR2 SMNVEV (reference sequence). The DNA for the CDR3 is TGTGCCAGCCGTGGTTGGACTAGCGGGGGTCAACGACGAGGAGGGGAGCTGTTTTTT. Its protein product is CASRGWTSGGQRRGGELFF.

This clonotype has a handful of counts. The genes are TRBV7-9 and TRBJ2-5; D might be TRBD1 or TRBD2, each matching 5 bases. V gave up 8 bases and J gave up 5 bases, with 15 bases separating them. CDR1 and CDR2 from the germline V gene are SEHNR and FQNEAQ (reference sequence). The CDR3 has 13 residues. The CDR3 DNA follows: TGTGCCAGCGGACCGGGACGGCTCGAGACCCAGTACTTC. This gives the protein CASGPGRLETQYF.

The chain employs TRBV7-9 and TRBJ2-1; the D gene is possibly TRBD1 (5 bases). The germline V gene encodes CDR1 SEHNR and CDR2 FQNEAQ (reference sequence). This CDR3 is built from 11 residues. With 1 base removed from V and 13 bases from J, the gap between germline ends came to 8 bases. The DNA of the CDR3 is TGTGCCAGCAGCTTAGACACAGGACAGTTCTTC. It yields the protein CASSLDTGQFF.

This clonotype was detected ten times or more. This chain connects TRBV20-1 to TRBJ2-3; D is unresolved. The CDR3 contains 12 residues. V gave up 6 bases and J gave up 6 bases, with 13 bases separating them. Germline V gene lookup returns CDR1 DFQATT and CDR2 SNEGSKA (reference sequence). The CDR3, as DNA: TGCAGTGCGCAAAAAAACGGGGATACGCAGTATTTT. This gives the protein CSAQKNGDTQYF.

The J gene is TRBJ2-1, the V gene TRBV28, with 7 nucleotides matching TRBD2. Germline V gives CDR1 MDHEN, CDR2 SYDVKM. Germline trimming cut 6 bases from V and 6 bases from J; bases unmatched to any gene: 5. The CDR3 totals 13 residues. CDR3: CASRVPSGNEQFF. CDR3 sequence (DNA): TGTGCCAGCAGGGTACCTAGCGGCAATGAGCAGTTCTTC.

This clonotype was seen a handful of times. The J gene is TRBJ2-3, the V gene TRBV29-1; 7 bases map to TRBD1. V lost 7 bases, J lost 6 bases, and 13 bases stayed unmatched. Germline CDR1 SQVTM, CDR2 ANQGSEA. CDR3 size: 14 residues. The DNA for the CDR3 is TGCAGCGCGCGACAGGGTTTAGGAATCGATACGCAGTATTTT. As protein: CSARQGLGIDTQYF.

The rearrangement joins TRBV10-3 to TRBJ2-1; D is perhaps TRBD1 (6 bases). The germline V and J ends were trimmed by 11 bases and 0 bases, with 14 bases remaining between them. Germline-derived CDR1 and CDR2 are ENHRY and SYGVKD. The CDR3 is 14 amino acids. For the CDR3, the DNA is TGTGCCGGCGGTCAGGGGAACTCCTACAATGAGCAGTTCTTC. It codes for CAGGQGNSYNEQFF.

The chain uses TRBV6-1 and TRBJ1-1; D is unresolved. V dropped 5 bases and J dropped 4 bases, with 14 bases sitting between them. Germline V CDR1 and CDR2: MNHNS, SASEGT. The CDR3 covers 14 residues. CDR3 loop: CASSRGLSSTEAFF. The CDR3 coding sequence is TGTGCCAGCAGTCGAGGACTGTCGAGCACTGAAGCTTTCTTT.

This chain links TRBV20-1 with TRBJ2-1; TRBD2 matches at 7 bases. The V and J ends lost 3 bases and 9 bases, in that order; junction bases with no gene match: 11. CDR3 size: 14 residues. From germline, CDR1 is DFQATT and CDR2 SNEGSKA (reference sequence). The chain's CDR3 is CSASRLTGEGEQFF. The CDR3 bases are TGCAGTGCTAGCCGGCTGACTGGGGAGGGTGAGCAGTTCTTC.

This clonotype has just a few counts. The gene calls are TRBV6-1 and TRBJ2-3; 7 bases are shared with TRBD2. V lost 8 bases and J lost 3; bases outside the gene matches: 8. The CDR3 runs 14 residues. Germline V CDR1 and CDR2: MNHNS, SASEGT. CDR3 in amino acids: CASSSGVGTDTQYF. The CDR3 DNA sequence: TGTGCCAGCTCCAGCGGGGTGGGGACAGATACGCAGTATTTT.

This clonotype has at least ten counts. The rearrangement links TRBV20-1 to TRBJ1-3; D is unclear. Germline CDR1 and CDR2: DFQATT and SNEGSKA (reference sequence). This CDR3 region has 11 residues. Trimming pared 6 bases from V and 8 bases from J, leaving 11 bases between. The CDR3 DNA follows: TGCAGTGCCACTACCGAATACACCATATATTTT. Its protein is CSATTEYTIYF.

The chain is built from TRBV29-1 and TRBJ2-1, with D possibly matching TRBD2 (6 bases). This CDR3 contains 15 residues. Trimming left V 6 bases short and J 3 bases short, with 18 bases between. Germline loops: CDR1 SQVTM, CDR2 ANQGSEA. CDR3 bases: TGCAGCGTAAAAGGGACTCCGGTACTCTACAATGAGCAGTTCTTC. It yields the protein CSVKGTPVLYNEQFF.

The chain links TRBV6-1 to TRBJ1-2, with 9 bases aligning to TRBD1. V lost 5 bases to trimming and J lost 6 bases; unmatched junction nucleotides: 10. The CDR3 runs to 15 residues. Germline CDR1 MNHNS, CDR2 SASEGT. The CDR3 region is CASSQTGGNLDGYTF. CDR3 nucleotides: TGTGCCAGCAGTCAGACAGGGGGTAATTTGGATGGCTACACCTTC.

V usage is TRBV5-1 and J usage is TRBJ1-4, with D uncertain. The CDR3 runs to 14 residues. From germline, CDR1 is SGHRS and CDR2 YFSETQ. V lost 5 bases and J 0 bases, leaving 8 bases between the germline ends. The CDR3 sequence: CASRLQATNEKLFF. The CDR3 bases are TGCGCCAGCAGACTCCAGGCAACTAATGAAAAACTGTTTTTT. The full variable domain, rest sourced from reference TRBV5-1 and TRBJ1-4, is KAGVTQTPRYLIKTRGQQVTLSCSPISGHRSVSWYQQTPGQGLQFLFEYFSETQRNKGNFPGRFSGRQFSNSRSEMNVSTLELGDSALYLCASRLQATNEKLFFGSGTQLSVL.

This clonotype has only a few counts. This chain links TRBV5-1 with TRBJ1-1; D remains ambiguous. This CDR3 comprises 14 residues. Deletions cut 2 bases from V and 4 bases from J, with 12 bases between. The V gene's germline CDR1 is SGHRS and CDR2 YFSETQ. CDR3: CASSFNEGGTEAFF. In DNA, the CDR3 is TGCGCCAGCAGCTTTAACGAAGGTGGCACTGAAGCTTTCTTT.

This clonotype was picked up a small number of times. The chain links TRBV10-3 to TRBJ2-7, with 14 positions matching TRBD2. There are 14 residues in the CDR3. J lost 6 bases, V lost 6 bases, and 4 bases had no gene match. Germline CDR1 and CDR2: ENHRY and SYGVKD. This CDR3 is CAIRGTSGRGEQYF. In DNA form, the CDR3 reads TGTGCCATCAGGGGGACTAGCGGGAGAGGCGAGCAGTACTTC.

This clonotype was recorded many times. The V call is TRBV6-4, the J call TRBJ2-1; TRBD2 matches 11 bases. The CDR3 is made up of 14 amino acids. The J segment lost 3 bases and the V segment lost 9 bases, leaving 4 bases of the junction unmatched. Germline lookup yields CDR1 MRHNA and CDR2 SNTAGT. CDR3 loop: CASSTSGDYNEQFF. The CDR3, as DNA: TGTGCCAGTTCGACTAGCGGGGACTACAATGAGCAGTTCTTC.

This clonotype showed up just a few times. The rearrangement joins TRBV27 to TRBJ1-2; D remains ambiguous. Germline CDR1 MNHEY, CDR2 SMNVEV (reference sequence). The CDR3 runs 15 residues. V was trimmed by 3 bases and J by 5 bases, leaving 16 bases between them. The CDR3 bases are TGTGCCAGCAGTTTCACTCCAACAGACGATTATGGCTACACCTTC. Translated, it gives CASSFTPTDDYGYTF.

This clonotype was observed a few times. V and J are TRBV5-1 and TRBJ1-2, with D perhaps TRBD1 (6 bases). The CDR3 extends over 14 amino acids. Deletions cut 0 bases from V and 4 bases from J, with 10 bases between. Germline V lookup: CDR1 SGHRS, CDR2 YFSETQ. The CDR3 DNA follows: TGCGCCAGCAGCTTGGTACAGGGTGGCTATGGCTACACCTTC. This translates into CASSLVQGGYGYTF. The full variable domain, with the rest looked up from reference TRBV5-1 and TRBJ1-2, is KAGVTQTPRYLIKTRGQQVTLSCSPISGHRSVSWYQQTPGQGLQFLFEYFSETQRNKGNFPGRFSGRQFSNSRSEMNVSTLELGDSALYLCASSLVQGGYGYTFGSGTRLTVV.

This clonotype was seen a few times. This chain uses TRBV12-3 or TRBV12-4 with TRBJ2-4; D is unclear. V gave up 0 bases and J gave up 0 bases, with 9 bases separating them. CDR3 length: 16 amino acids. The CDR3, as DNA: TGTGCCAGCAGTTTAGCAGGCCTTCTAGCCAAAAACATTCAGTACTTC. Amino acid sequence: CASSLAGLLAKNIQYF.

The V call is TRBV6-1, the J call TRBJ2-2; 12 bases fit TRBD2. With V trimmed by 6 bases and J by 3 bases, 5 bases remained unmatched. The germline CDR1 and CDR2 sequences are MNHNS and SASEGT. This CDR3 has 16 residues. The CDR3 coding sequence is TGTGCCAGCAGCCCCCTAGCGGGAGGGTACACCGGGGAGCTGTTTTTT. This encodes CASSPLAGGYTGELFF.

This clonotype was seen a few times. The chain recombines TRBV5-1 with TRBJ2-2; D may be TRBD1 (5 bases). The CDR3 consists of 15 residues. Germline CDR1 reads SGHRS; CDR2 reads YFSETQ. V was pared by 4 bases and J by 6 bases, with 16 bases between. The CDR3 nucleotides are TGCGCCAGCAGCAGCGCAGGGCTCAACGCCGGGGAGCTGTTTTTT. This encodes CASSSAGLNAGELFF.

This clonotype was counted ten times or more. This chain joins TRBV5-1 and TRBJ2-1, with 14 bases fitting TRBD2. Trimming cost V 0 bases and J 9 bases; bases outside gene matches: 5. The V gene's germline CDR1 is SGHRS and CDR2 YFSETQ. CDR3 length equals 16 residues. The CDR3, as DNA: TGCGCCAGCAGCTTGGACGGACTAGCGGGAGGACGTGAGCAGTTCTTC. It codes for CASSLDGLAGGREQFF.

The chain recombines TRBV24-1 with TRBJ2-4; TRBD2 might be the D (5 bases). V was trimmed by 9 bases and J by 5 bases, leaving 16 bases between them. CDR1 and CDR2 (germline): KGHDR, SFDVKD. This CDR3 spans 14 amino acids. This chain's CDR3 is CATFNAEGENIQYF. The CDR3 coding sequence is TGTGCCACCTTCAACGCAGAGGGAGAAAACATTCAGTACTTC.

This clonotype was observed a handful of times. CDR3 region: CASSPQQEEYF. CDR3 DNA sequence: TGTGCCAGCAGCCCCCAGCAGGAGGAGTACTTC. The rearrangement uses TRBV7-3 and TRBJ2-7; maybe TRBD2 (5 bases). CDR1 is SGHTA, CDR2 FQGTGA, per germline. This CDR3 contains 11 residues. Trimming removed 5 bases at V and 11 bases at J, with 13 bases between.